These T cell receptor beta chains were read from a single sample in a study of blood T cell repertoires in COVID-19. Assay used: immunoSEQ multiplex PCR; TCRdb lists only in-frame clones, some missing. The profile shows 160,000 or so clones, about 87% of them singletons. Sequencing was performed on peripheral blood. The origin of the receptors is a woman aged 70-85 years with COVID-19, enrolled during active disease. Each CDR3 is given with its conserved first and last residue. Each record gives: clone size, V gene, D gene, J gene, CDR3 protein, CDR3 DNA. D genes are given only for firm matches. Only some rows state a clone size, as once, few, many or a class for expanded clones.

clone size: .
V gene: TRBV21-1
D gene: .
J gene: TRBJ1-4
CDR3 protein: CASSKVSEAEKLFF
CDR3 DNA: TGTGCCAGCAGCAAAGTATCAGAGGCTGAAAAACTGTTTTTT

clone size: .
V gene: TRBV11-2
D gene: .
J gene: TRBJ2-6
CDR3 protein: CASSVWGGNSGANVLTF
CDR3 DNA: TGTGCCAGCAGCGTTTGGGGCGGGAACTCTGGGGCCAACGTCCTGACTTTC

clone size: .
V gene: TRBV5-1
D gene: .
J gene: TRBJ1-3
CDR3 protein: CASSPGQNGNTIYF
CDR3 DNA: TGCGCCAGCAGCCCCGGACAAAATGGAAACACCATATATTTT

clone size: .
V gene: TRBV3-1/TRBV3-2
D gene: .
J gene: TRBJ1-4
CDR3 protein: CASSQDGGANEKLFF
CDR3 DNA: TGTGCCAGCAGCCAAGATGGGGGGGCTAATGAAAAACTGTTTTTT

clone size: .
V gene: TRBV6-1
D gene: .
J gene: TRBJ1-1
CDR3 protein: CASSEDENGNTEAFF
CDR3 DNA: TGTGCCAGCAGTGAAGACGAAAACGGGAACACTGAAGCTTTCTTT

clone size: .
V gene: TRBV27
D gene: TRBD1
J gene: TRBJ1-6
CDR3 protein: CASSPGQGAGSPLHF
CDR3 DNA: TGTGCCAGCAGTCCGGGACAGGGGGCCGGTTCACCCCTCCACTTT

clone size: few
V gene: TRBV2
D gene: .
J gene: TRBJ1-2
CDR3 protein: CASSEYGVYGYTF
CDR3 DNA: TGTGCCAGCAGTGAATACGGAGTCTATGGCTACACCTTC

clone size: .
V gene: TRBV9
D gene: .
J gene: TRBJ2-2
CDR3 protein: CASSVEGATNTGELFF
CDR3 DNA: TGTGCCAGCAGCGTAGAAGGGGCCACGAACACCGGGGAGCTGTTTTTT

clone size: .
V gene: TRBV24-1
D gene: TRBD1
J gene: TRBJ1-5
CDR3 protein: CATSESGQGTFSEPQHF
CDR3 DNA: TGTGCCACCAGTGAATCCGGACAGGGTACATTTTCGGAGCCCCAGCATTTT

clone size: .
V gene: TRBV7-2
D gene: .
J gene: TRBJ1-4
CDR3 protein: CASRRVATNEKLFF
CDR3 DNA: TGTGCCTCCCGAAGAGTAGCAACTAATGAAAAACTGTTTTTT

clone size: .
V gene: TRBV21-1
D gene: .
J gene: TRBJ2-7
CDR3 protein: CASSKAQPEQYF
CDR3 DNA: TGTGCCAGCAGCAAAGCACAGCCAGAGCAGTACTTC

clone size: .
V gene: TRBV7-3
D gene: .
J gene: TRBJ2-1
CDR3 protein: CASSPYRLTDSYNEQFF
CDR3 DNA: TGTGCCAGCAGCCCTTACCGACTCACCGACTCCTACAATGAGCAGTTCTTC

clone size: .
V gene: TRBV5-6
D gene: .
J gene: TRBJ1-4
CDR3 protein: CASSLDVRSEKLFF
CDR3 DNA: TGTGCCAGCAGTTTGGACGTAAGGAGTGAAAAACTGTTTTTT

clone size: few
V gene: TRBV28
D gene: TRBD1
J gene: TRBJ1-1
CDR3 protein: CASRPQGRVRAFF
CDR3 DNA: TGTGCCAGTAGGCCACAGGGGAGAGTGAGGGCTTTCTTT

clone size: .
V gene: TRBV30
D gene: .
J gene: TRBJ2-3
CDR3 protein: CAWSGGSLYTDTQYF
CDR3 DNA: TGTGCCTGGAGTGGGGGCTCATTATATACAGATACGCAGTATTTT

clone size: .
V gene: TRBV5-1
D gene: TRBD1
J gene: TRBJ1-6
CDR3 protein: CASSFATGGDSPLHF
CDR3 DNA: TGCGCCAGCAGCTTCGCGACAGGGGGCGATTCACCCCTCCACTTT

clone size: .
V gene: TRBV9
D gene: .
J gene: TRBJ2-1
CDR3 protein: CASSVIGEQDVYNEQFF
CDR3 DNA: TGTGCCAGCAGCGTAATAGGCGAACAGGACGTATACAATGAGCAGTTCTTC

clone size: .
V gene: TRBV12-3/TRBV12-4
D gene: .
J gene: TRBJ1-1
CDR3 protein: CASSFSPDTEAFF
CDR3 DNA: TGTGCCAGCAGTTTCTCCCCGGACACTGAAGCTTTCTTT

clone size: .
V gene: TRBV28
D gene: .
J gene: TRBJ1-5
CDR3 protein: CASKSQGSGNQPQHF
CDR3 DNA: TGTGCCAGCAAGTCCCAGGGGTCGGGAAATCAGCCCCAGCATTTT

clone size: .
V gene: TRBV28
D gene: TRBD1
J gene: TRBJ1-2
CDR3 protein: CASRAGGILDGYTF
CDR3 DNA: TGTGCCAGCAGAGCAGGGGGTATTTTGGATGGCTACACCTTC

clone size: .
V gene: TRBV2
D gene: TRBD1
J gene: TRBJ1-5
CDR3 protein: CASSEPGGRVQPQHF
CDR3 DNA: TGTGCCAGCAGTGAACCAGGGGGCAGGGTTCAGCCCCAGCATTTT

clone size: .
V gene: TRBV29-1
D gene: TRBD1
J gene: TRBJ1-2
CDR3 protein: CSVTGVFYGYTF
CDR3 DNA: TGCAGCGTTACAGGGGTTTTTTATGGCTACACCTTC